The 17 T cell receptor beta chains in this list originate from one sample, sequenced in a study of siplizumab effects on memory and regulatory T cells (dated by TCRdb to between 2018 and 2020). Libraries were built with the immunoSEQ multiplex PCR assay. Not all clones reach the TCRdb copy of this immuneACCESS table, which keeps in-frame sequences only. Checked studies attribute under half of the gap to unresolved V genes and leave the rest unexplained. The sample records about 100,000 clones, around 90% of which are singletons. Of the sample, 0.85% to 1.2% falls within the top ten clones. Source material: CD4+ T cells sorted from blood. The receptors stem from a human donor in good health.

The rearrangement links TRBV10-3 to TRBJ2-7; possible D gene TRBD2, 6 bases. CDR3 length equals 15 residues. The germline V and J ends were trimmed by 2 bases and 6 bases, with 17 bases remaining between them. Germline CDR1 ENHRY, CDR2 SYGVKD. CDR3: CAISEGGRSHFEQYF. The CDR3 bases are TGTGCCATCAGTGAGGGGGGGAGGAGTCATTTCGAGCAGTACTTC.

The rearrangement uses TRBV2 and TRBJ2-5, with TRBD1 as a possible D gene (6 bases). The CDR3 has 14 residues. Per the germline V gene, CDR1 is SNHLY and CDR2 is FYNNEI. The V end lost 3 bases, the J end lost 4 bases, and 12 bases lay between the germline ends. The CDR3 is CASSEKTGRETQYF. As DNA, the CDR3 is TGTGCCAGCAGTGAGAAGACAGGAAGAGAGACCCAGTACTTC. The full variable domain, completed using reference TRBV2 and TRBJ2-5, is EPEVTQTPSHQVTQMGQEVILRCVPISNHLYFYWYRQILGQKVEFLVSFYNNEISEKSEIFDDQFSVERPDGSNFTLKIRSTKLEDSAMYFCASSEKTGRETQYFGPGTRLLVL.

The chain carries TRBV10-3 and TRBJ2-5; D gene ambiguous. Trimming shortened V by 3 bases and J by 3 bases, and 5 bases separated the two germline ends. This CDR3 region has 12 residues. The germline gives CDR1 ENHRY, CDR2 SYGVKD. This chain's CDR3 is CAISEPKETQYF. The CDR3 DNA sequence: TGTGCCATCAGTGAACCCAAAGAGACCCAGTACTTC.

The gene calls are TRBV6-1 and TRBJ2-6; D ambiguous. Germline CDR1 MNHNS, CDR2 SASEGT. V was cut by 4 bases and J by 2 bases, with 6 bases left in between. The CDR3 is 14 amino acids. The CDR3 sequence is CASSAGAGANVLTF. DNA for the CDR3: TGTGCCAGCAGTGCTGGGGCTGGGGCCAACGTCCTGACTTTC.

The chain couples TRBV5-1 to TRBJ2-1; D gene ambiguous. This CDR3 is built from 15 residues. CDR1 and CDR2 from the germline V gene are SGHRS and YFSETQ. Trimming left V 0 bases short and J 4 bases short, with 11 bases between. DNA of the CDR3: TGCGCCAGCAGCTTGGATTCCGGCCTTTACAATGAGCAGTTCTTC. This encodes CASSLDSGLYNEQFF. The full variable domain, its missing parts supplied by reference TRBV5-1 and TRBJ2-1, is KAGVTQTPRYLIKTRGQQVTLSCSPISGHRSVSWYQQTPGQGLQFLFEYFSETQRNKGNFPGRFSGRQFSNSRSEMNVSTLELGDSALYLCASSLDSGLYNEQFFGPGTRLTVL.

This clone has more than one count but fewer than ten. The V call is TRBV27, the J call TRBJ1-5; D possibly corresponds to TRBD1 (6 bases). Trimming took off 0 bases at V and 6 bases at J, with 9 bases between the two ends. Germline V CDR1 and CDR2: MNHEY, SMNVEV (reference sequence). The CDR3 is 14 residues long. The CDR3 sequence is CASSLSAGAQPQHF. CDR3 coding DNA: TGTGCCAGCAGTTTATCAGCAGGGGCTCAGCCCCAGCATTTT.

The sample holds a few counts of this clone. The chain recombines TRBV10-3 with TRBJ2-3; 13 positions agree with TRBD2. This CDR3 has 14 residues. CDR1 is ENHRY and CDR2 is SYGVKD in the germline V gene. J lost 2 bases, V lost 10 bases, and 3 bases had no gene match. DNA of the CDR3: TGTGCCAGCGGACTAGCGGGGGCCACAGATACGCAGTATTTT. Translation: CASGLAGATDTQYF.

The V call is TRBV5-6, the J call TRBJ1-1; 9 bases agree with TRBD1. The V gene's germline CDR1 is SGHDT and CDR2 YYEEEE. Trimming cost V 4 bases and J 1 base; bases outside gene matches: 5. The CDR3 loop spans 15 amino acids. The CDR3, as DNA: TGTGCCAGCAGCGGACGACAGGGGGAGAACACTGAAGCTTTCTTT. It specifies CASSGRQGENTEAFF.

This clone was recorded only once. This chain connects TRBV9 to TRBJ2-3; 14 bases fit TRBD2. CDR1 SGDLS and CDR2 YYNGEE come from the germline V gene. The CDR3 sequence is 14 residues long. The ends lost 4 bases at V and 8 bases at J; junction bases unmatched: 3. CDR3 sequence: CASSPTSGRGTQYF. The CDR3 region has the DNA TGTGCCAGCAGCCCGACTAGCGGGAGGGGTACGCAGTATTTT.

The chain has TRBV19 and TRBJ1-6, with a possible D match to TRBD1 (6 bases). Germline V gives CDR1 LNHDA, CDR2 SQIVND (reference sequence). The CDR3 covers 14 residues. V dropped 7 bases and J dropped 7 bases, with 14 bases sitting between them. This CDR3 reads CASTRQEKNSPLHF. CDR3 nucleotide sequence: TGTGCCAGTACCCGACAGGAGAAGAATTCACCCCTCCACTTT.

V and J are TRBV7-2 and TRBJ1-2; 7 nucleotides align to TRBD1. This CDR3 has 14 amino acids. Germline assignment: CDR1 SGHTA and CDR2 FQGNSA. The ends lost 4 bases at V and 5 bases at J; junction bases unmatched: 7. The CDR3 coding sequence is TGTGCCAGCAGCTCCTCAGGGGGAAGATATGGCTACACCTTC. Its translation is CASSSSGGRYGYTF.

V is TRBV2 and J is TRBJ2-3; D possibly corresponds to TRBD1 (5 bases). Trimming shortened V by 7 bases and J by 2 bases, and 13 bases separated the two germline ends. The CDR3 runs 14 residues. CDR1 SNHLY and CDR2 FYNNEI come from the germline V gene. This chain's CDR3 is CASNKGQSTDTQYF. CDR3 in DNA: TGTGCCAGCAATAAGGGGCAGTCCACAGATACGCAGTATTTT.

The gene calls are TRBV12-5 and TRBJ2-1; D perhaps matches TRBD1 (6 bases). With 4 bases removed from V and 7 bases from J, the gap between germline ends came to 14 bases. This CDR3 region has 14 residues. Germline CDR1 LGHNT, CDR2 FRNRAP. The CDR3 nucleotides read TGTGCTAGTGGTTCCCAGGACAGAAGGAATGAGCAGTTCTTC. Encoded protein: CASGSQDRRNEQFF.

The chain is built from TRBV20-1 and TRBJ2-5; D gene ambiguous. V lost 6 bases, J lost 2 bases, and 7 bases lay in between. Germline loops: CDR1 DFQATT, CDR2 SNEGSKA (reference sequence). The CDR3 is made up of 11 amino acids. The CDR3 region has the DNA TGCAGTGCAAACCCGCAAGAGACCCAGTACTTC. Protein sequence: CSANPQETQYF.

The count of this clone is one. This chain uses TRBV5-5 with TRBJ2-7; 10 nucleotides match TRBD2. The junction had 6 bases not matched to a gene; V was cut back by 0 bases and J by 9 bases. Germline V gene sequence: CDR1 SGHKS, CDR2 YYEKEE (reference sequence). The CDR3 length is 14 residues. CDR3 residues: CASSLVSSGSAQYF. The CDR3 DNA follows: TGTGCCAGCAGCTTGGTATCTAGCGGGAGTGCGCAGTACTTC.

The gene calls are TRBV5-5 and TRBJ2-2; 13 bases align to TRBD2. The CDR3 is made up of 16 amino acids. From germline, CDR1 is SGHKS and CDR2 YYEKEE (reference sequence). J gave up 7 bases and V 3 bases, and 6 bases lay outside the gene matches. CDR3 sequence: CASSWGLAGLGGELFF. The DNA of the CDR3 is TGTGCCAGCAGCTGGGGACTAGCGGGACTCGGCGGGGAGCTGTTTTTT.

This clone was seen only once. V gene TRBV28 combines with J gene TRBJ2-3; 10 bases are shared with TRBD2. The CDR3 has 16 amino acids. V gave up 2 bases and J gave up 6 bases; unmatched junction bases: 8. CDR1 MDHEN and CDR2 SYDVKM come from the germline V gene. CDR3 residues: CASSLGAAGGPDTQYF. DNA of the CDR3: TGTGCCAGCAGTTTAGGGGCAGCGGGAGGGCCGGATACGCAGTATTTT.